Here is one T cell receptor (beta chain) with its context. The germline V gene has CDR1 SGHRS and CDR2 YFSETQ. The V and J ends lost 6 bases and 8 bases respectively, with 17 bases between them. This CDR3 is built from 13 residues. This sample is drawn from a study of T-cell reconstitution after alpha-beta-depleted transplantation in children. Preparation of the TCRbeta library used unique molecular identifiers. In TCRdb, the PCR reads were re-called with MiXCR into one record per CDR3 protein. The sample gives a few hundred thousand distinct CDR3 sequences, 9.9% of which show up once; around 10% is in the top ten.

V usage is TRBV5-1 and J usage is TRBJ1-2, with D perhaps matching TRBD1 (5 bases). The material was PBMCs from the stem cell graft donor, obtained from the stem cell graft. This receptor was taken from a human donor who donated a stem cell graft to a child with SCID. The CDR3: CASTPLADRGYTF. CDR3 in DNA: TGCGCCAGCACCCCGCTTGCTGACAGAGGCTACACCTTC.